The text below deals with one T cell receptor beta chain. The length of the CDR3 is 14 residues. The study recruited people aged 18 to 89 years across approximately 24 US areas. Categorization into cohorts depended on clinical history that participants reported. The data stem from a study of blood T cell repertoires in COVID-19. Original analysis: Using reference gene primer amplification, nucleated cell counts were estimated. The data were produced by immunoSEQ multiplex PCR, yet TCRdb's version contains in-frame clones alone and is incomplete. V and J calls and clone size are as listed in that table; D and trimming were resolved from the DNA. This repertoire shows about 64,000 clones, more than 75% found once; its top ten account for about 9.5%.

Specimen: PBMCs or T cells enriched from blood (not recorded which). The clonotype comes from a woman in her thirties or forties who had recovered from COVID-19. The V call is TRBV21-1, the J call TRBJ2-1; TRBD1, the table's D call, lacks a check against the DNA. TRBV21-1 is a pseudogene segment. CDR3 nucleotide sequence: TGTGCCAGCCTCCGAGACAGGGGCTACAATGAGCAGTTCTTC. Its protein is CASLRDRGYNEQFF.